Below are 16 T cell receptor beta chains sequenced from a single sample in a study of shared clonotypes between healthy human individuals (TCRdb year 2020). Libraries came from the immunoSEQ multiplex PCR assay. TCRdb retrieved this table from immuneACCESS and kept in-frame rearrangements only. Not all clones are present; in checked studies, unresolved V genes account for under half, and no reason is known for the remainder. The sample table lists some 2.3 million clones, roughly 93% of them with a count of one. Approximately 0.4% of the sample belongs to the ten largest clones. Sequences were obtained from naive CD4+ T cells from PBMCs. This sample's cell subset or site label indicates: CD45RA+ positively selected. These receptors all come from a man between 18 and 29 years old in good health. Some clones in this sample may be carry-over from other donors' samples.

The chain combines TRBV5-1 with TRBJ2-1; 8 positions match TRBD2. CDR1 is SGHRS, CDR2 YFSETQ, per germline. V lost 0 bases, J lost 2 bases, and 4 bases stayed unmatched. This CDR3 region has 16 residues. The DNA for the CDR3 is TGCGCCAGCAGCTTGGATCCGGGAGGGACCTACAATGAGCAGTTCTTC. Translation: CASSLDPGGTYNEQFF.

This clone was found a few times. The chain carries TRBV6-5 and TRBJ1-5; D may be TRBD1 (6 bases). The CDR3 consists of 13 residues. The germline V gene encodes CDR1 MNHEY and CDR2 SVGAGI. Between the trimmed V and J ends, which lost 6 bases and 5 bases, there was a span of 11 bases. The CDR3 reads CASSPGQHQPQHF. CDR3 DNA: TGTGCCAGCAGCCCTGGACAGCATCAGCCCCAGCATTTT.

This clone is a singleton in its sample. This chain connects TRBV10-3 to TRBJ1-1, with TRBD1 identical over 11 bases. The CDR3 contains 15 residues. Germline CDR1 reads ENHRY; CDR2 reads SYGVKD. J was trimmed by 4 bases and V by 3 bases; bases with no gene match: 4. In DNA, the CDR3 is TGTGCCATCAGTGACCCCGGGACAGGGGGCACTGAAGCTTTCTTT. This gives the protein CAISDPGTGGTEAFF.

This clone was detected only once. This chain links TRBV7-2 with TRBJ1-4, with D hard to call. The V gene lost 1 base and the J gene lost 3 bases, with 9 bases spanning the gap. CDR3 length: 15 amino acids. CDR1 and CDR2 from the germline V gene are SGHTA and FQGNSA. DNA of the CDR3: TGTGCCAGCAGCTTAGATCGTCGGTCTAATGAAAAACTGTTTTTT. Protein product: CASSLDRRSNEKLFF.

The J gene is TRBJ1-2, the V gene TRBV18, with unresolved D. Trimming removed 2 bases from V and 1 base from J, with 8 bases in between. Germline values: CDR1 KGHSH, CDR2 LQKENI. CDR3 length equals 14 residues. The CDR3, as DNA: TGTGCCAGCTCACCAGTGGCGGTTAACTATGGCTACACCTTC. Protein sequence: CASSPVAVNYGYTF. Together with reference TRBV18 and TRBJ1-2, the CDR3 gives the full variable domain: NAGVMQNPRHLVRRRGQEARLRCSPMKGHSHVYWYRQLPEEGLKFMVYLQKENIIDESGMPKERFSAEFPKEGPSILRIQQVVRGDSAAYFCASSPVAVNYGYTFGSGTRLTVV.

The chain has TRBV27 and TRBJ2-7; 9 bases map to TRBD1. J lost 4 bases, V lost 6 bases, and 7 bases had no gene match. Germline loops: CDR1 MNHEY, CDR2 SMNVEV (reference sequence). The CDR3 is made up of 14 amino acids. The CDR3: CASRRGQGRYEQYF. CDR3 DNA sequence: TGTGCCAGCAGACGGGGACAGGGTAGGTACGAGCAGTACTTC.

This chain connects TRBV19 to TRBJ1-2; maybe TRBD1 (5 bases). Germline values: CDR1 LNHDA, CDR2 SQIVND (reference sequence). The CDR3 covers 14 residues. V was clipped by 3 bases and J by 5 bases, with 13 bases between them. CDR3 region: CASSMIRDPYGYTF. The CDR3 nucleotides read TGTGCCAGTAGTATGATACGGGACCCGTATGGCTACACCTTC.

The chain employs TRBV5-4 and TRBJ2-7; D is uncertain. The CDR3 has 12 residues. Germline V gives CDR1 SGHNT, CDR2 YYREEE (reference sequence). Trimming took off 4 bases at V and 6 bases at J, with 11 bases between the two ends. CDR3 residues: CASSGWASEQYF. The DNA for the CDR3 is TGTGCCAGCAGCGGGTGGGCTTCCGAGCAGTACTTC.

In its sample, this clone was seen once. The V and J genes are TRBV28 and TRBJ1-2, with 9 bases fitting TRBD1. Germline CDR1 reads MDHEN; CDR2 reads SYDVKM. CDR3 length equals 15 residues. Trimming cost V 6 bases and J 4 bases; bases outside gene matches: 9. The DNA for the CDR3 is TGTGCCAGCAGCCCGGGACAGGGTACGGTCTATGGCTACACCTTC. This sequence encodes CASSPGQGTVYGYTF.

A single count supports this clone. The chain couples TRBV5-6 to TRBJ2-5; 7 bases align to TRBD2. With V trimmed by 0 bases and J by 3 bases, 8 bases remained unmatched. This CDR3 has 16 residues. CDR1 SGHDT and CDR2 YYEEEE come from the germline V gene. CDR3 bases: TGTGCCAGCAGCTTGGAAGGGTGGGCGGGAGAAGAGACCCAGTACTTC. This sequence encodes CASSLEGWAGEETQYF.

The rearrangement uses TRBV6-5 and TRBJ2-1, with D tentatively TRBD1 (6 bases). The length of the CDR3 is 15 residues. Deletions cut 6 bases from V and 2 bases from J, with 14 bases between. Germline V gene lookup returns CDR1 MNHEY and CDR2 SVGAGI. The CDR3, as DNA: TGTGCCAGCAGGCCCAGGGGTTTAACCTACAATGAGCAGTTCTTC. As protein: CASRPRGLTYNEQFF.

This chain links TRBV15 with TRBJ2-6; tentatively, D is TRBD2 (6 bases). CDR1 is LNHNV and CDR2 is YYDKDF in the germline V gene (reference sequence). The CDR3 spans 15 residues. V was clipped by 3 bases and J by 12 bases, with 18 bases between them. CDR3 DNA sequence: TGTGCCACCAGCAGGGAACTACGGGGGTTCGGCGTCCTGACTTTC. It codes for CATSRELRGFGVLTF.

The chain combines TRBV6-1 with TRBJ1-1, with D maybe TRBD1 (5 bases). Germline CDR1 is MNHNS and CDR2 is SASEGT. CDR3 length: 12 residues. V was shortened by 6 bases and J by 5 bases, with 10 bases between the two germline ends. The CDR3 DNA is TGTGCCAGCAGAGCAGGGAGGACTGAAGCTTTCTTT. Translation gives CASRAGRTEAFF.

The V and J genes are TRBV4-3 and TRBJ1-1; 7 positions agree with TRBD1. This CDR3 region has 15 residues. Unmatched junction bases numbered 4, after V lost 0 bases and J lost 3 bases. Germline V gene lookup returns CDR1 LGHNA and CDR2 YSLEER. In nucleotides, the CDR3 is TGCGCCAGCAGCCAAGAGGGCAGGGGGGACACTGAAGCTTTCTTT. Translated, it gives CASSQEGRGDTEAFF.

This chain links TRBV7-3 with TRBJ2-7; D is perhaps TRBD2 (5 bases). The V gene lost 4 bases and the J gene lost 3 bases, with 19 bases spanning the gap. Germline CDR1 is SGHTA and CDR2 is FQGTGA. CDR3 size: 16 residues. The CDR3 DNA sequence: TGTGCCAGCAGCTCGACCCCCACCCCAGCGGACTACGAGCAGTACTTC. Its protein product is CASSSTPTPADYEQYF.

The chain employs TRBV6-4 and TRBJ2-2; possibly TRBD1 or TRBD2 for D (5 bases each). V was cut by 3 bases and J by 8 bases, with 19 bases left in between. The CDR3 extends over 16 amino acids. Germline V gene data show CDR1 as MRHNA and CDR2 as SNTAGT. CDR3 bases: TGTGCCAGCAGTGAAGGACCCGGGACGTCTGATGGGGAGCTGTTTTTT. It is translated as CASSEGPGTSDGELFF.